This TCR beta chain originates from a study of T cell responses to AZD1222 COVID-19 vaccine. Comment on this clone: Its target is unknown.

Whole-study results and caveats: Donors in the cohort were predominantly white British and more often female, and clonal diversity was possibly underestimated. Sampled repertoires all dated from after the peak T cell response.

The germline V gene encodes CDR1 SEHNR and CDR2 FQNEAQ (reference sequence). The trim removed 5 bases at V and 3 bases at J, leaving 5 bases unmatched. This CDR3 region has 15 residues. Analyses pooled second doses at about 4 or about 12 weeks. Using immunoSEQ multiplex PCR, the repertoire was profiled, and TCRdb retains in-frame clones only, with some absent. The profile covers approximately 120,000 clones, with roughly 86% appearing a single time and around 4.5% taken by the ten largest. Material: peripheral blood, obtained 28 days after the second AZD1222 dose. The V and J genes are TRBV7-9 and TRBJ2-2; TRBD2 matches 8 bases. The receptor was isolated from an adult who received the AZD1222 COVID-19 vaccine. CDR3 protein: CASSPGTSHTGELFF. The CDR3 nucleotides are TGTGCCAGCAGCCCTGGGACTAGTCACACCGGGGAGCTGTTTTTT.